The 27 T cell receptor beta chains given below trace back to one sample, sequenced in a study of blood T cell repertoires in COVID-19. The repertoire was sequenced with immunoSEQ multiplex PCR; TCRdb's copy has only in-frame clones and lacks some. The data hold a few hundred thousand clones, with under 90% observed a single time. The sequenced sample consisted of PBMCs or T cells enriched from blood (not recorded which). These receptors all come from a woman in her late teens or twenties who had recovered from COVID-19.

The table lists this clone with a few counts. The chain employs TRBV10-3 and TRBJ1-5; the D is unclear. Looked up from germline, CDR1 is ENHRY and CDR2 is SYGVKD. Trimming removed 2 bases at V and 7 bases at J, with 9 bases between. The CDR3 has 13 residues. The CDR3: CAISEGLGQPQHF. CDR3 bases: TGTGCCATCAGTGAGGGACTCGGGCAGCCCCAGCATTTT.

The V call is TRBV5-5, the J call TRBJ1-1, with a possible D match to TRBD1 (5 bases). This CDR3 spans 13 amino acids. Trimming took off 5 bases at V and 1 base at J, with 9 bases between the two ends. Germline V gene lookup returns CDR1 SGHKS and CDR2 YYEKEE (reference sequence). The CDR3 DNA follows: TGTGCCAGCAGTCAGACAGAGAACACTGAAGCTTTCTTT. It specifies CASSQTENTEAFF. Full variable domain (rest looked up from reference TRBV5-5 and TRBJ1-1): DAGVTQSPTHLIKTRGQQVTLRCSPISGHKSVSWYQQVLGQGPQFIFQYYEKEERGRGNFPDRFSARQFPNYSSELNVNALLLGDSALYLCASSQTENTEAFFGQGTRLTVV.

The chain has TRBV2 and TRBJ1-1; the D is unclear. The V and J ends lost 11 bases and 1 base respectively, with 14 bases between them. This CDR3 is 13 amino acids long. The germline V gene encodes CDR1 SNHLY and CDR2 FYNNEI. CDR3 coding DNA: TGTGCCGGAAGAACAGTGACGAACACTGAAGCTTTCTTT. Protein: CAGRTVTNTEAFF.

The V gene is TRBV6-2 or TRBV6-3, the J gene TRBJ1-1; 9 bases are a match to TRBD1. CDR3 length: 14 residues. Germline CDR1 and CDR2: MNHEY and SVGEGT. The V gene end was trimmed by 0 bases and the J gene end by 5 bases; junction bases not matched to a gene: 1. Here the CDR3 reads CASSYSGTGTEAFF. The CDR3 nucleotides are TGTGCCAGCAGTTACTCGGGGACAGGGACTGAAGCTTTCTTT.

This clone was picked up one time. V and J are TRBV6-5 and TRBJ2-3; maybe TRBD1 (5 bases). Germline lookup yields CDR1 MNHEY and CDR2 SVGAGI. The CDR3 totals 11 residues. Trimming took 7 bases from V and 6 from J, leaving 8 bases between them. CDR3 loop: CASTKGDTQYF. CDR3 nucleotides: TGTGCCAGCACCAAGGGGGATACGCAGTATTTT.

The chain links TRBV6-5 to TRBJ1-5; 7 nucleotides agree with TRBD1. The CDR3 spans 13 residues. V was clipped by 5 bases and J by 5 bases; unmatched bases: 3. Germline values: CDR1 MNHEY, CDR2 SVGAGI. Here the CDR3 reads CASSTGDHQPQHF. The CDR3 DNA follows: TGTGCCAGCAGTACAGGGGATCATCAGCCCCAGCATTTT.

This sequence joins TRBV7-9 and TRBJ1-2, with TRBD1 as a possible D gene (6 bases). Per the germline V gene, CDR1 is SEHNR and CDR2 is FQNEAQ (reference sequence). The V end was cut by 5 bases, the J end by 2 bases, with 15 bases between. The CDR3 spans 15 residues. CDR3 amino acids: CASSRMTTGNYGYTF. Written as DNA, the CDR3 is TGTGCCAGCAGCCGAATGACGACAGGCAACTATGGCTACACCTTC.

Regarding this clone: Other DNA sequences in the same sample also yield this CDR3. The rearrangement uses TRBV3-1 (or the pseudogene TRBV3-2) and TRBJ1-1, with no clear D. Germline CDR1 is LGHDT and CDR2 is YNNKEL (reference sequence). CDR3 length equals 14 residues. Trimming pared 1 base from V and 1 base from J, leaving 7 bases between. The CDR3 region has the DNA TGTGCCAGCAGCCAAGGTTCAGGGAACACTGAAGCTTTCTTT. The encoded protein is CASSQGSGNTEAFF.

In its sample, this clone was seen once. The CDR3 loop is CASSFSRTDINSYNEQFF. Here the CDR3 DNA reads TGCGCCAGCAGCTTTTCACGGACAGACATAAACTCCTACAATGAGCAGTTCTTC. J is TRBJ2-1 and V is TRBV5-1; a possible D gene is TRBD1 (6 bases). The germline CDR1 and CDR2 sequences are SGHRS and YFSETQ. The V end lost 2 bases, the J end lost 0 bases, and 18 bases lay between the germline ends. The CDR3 contains 18 residues.

The table lists this clone with a count of one. J is TRBJ2-5 and V is TRBV7-9; the D is unclear. This CDR3 comprises 13 residues. Germline V gene data show CDR1 as SEHNR and CDR2 as FQNEAQ (reference sequence). Deletions cut 7 bases from V and 3 bases from J, with 12 bases between. The CDR3 protein is CASKVVGEETQYF. The CDR3 nucleotides are TGTGCCAGCAAAGTCGTCGGAGAAGAGACCCAGTACTTC.

The chain recombines TRBV2 with TRBJ1-2; the match to TRBD1 covers 10 bases. The trim removed 6 bases at V and 8 bases at J, leaving 3 bases unmatched. Germline assignment: CDR1 SNHLY and CDR2 FYNNEI. The CDR3 has 12 residues. CDR3 nucleotides: TGTGCCAGCAGGACAGGGGGCGTCGGCTACACCTTC. As protein: CASRTGGVGYTF.

CDR3 nucleotide sequence: TGTGCCAGCAGTTTATTGTATGGGGGGGAAGGGAGAAATGAGCAGTTCTTC. Amino acid sequence: CASSLLYGGEGRNEQFF. This chain uses TRBV27 with TRBJ2-1, with 7 bases aligning to TRBD2. After removal of 1 base from V and 7 bases from J, the junction contained 13 bases not matched to a gene. Germline V gene lookup returns CDR1 MNHEY and CDR2 SMNVEV (reference sequence). The CDR3 has 17 residues.

As DNA, the CDR3 is TGTGCCAGCATCCTAGCGGGGGGAAACAATGAGCAGTTCTTC. This encodes CASILAGGNNEQFF. The rearrangement links TRBV2 to TRBJ2-1; 11 positions agree with TRBD2. The germline V gene encodes CDR1 SNHLY and CDR2 FYNNEI. J was trimmed by 5 bases and V by 7 bases; bases with no gene match: 4. The CDR3 is 14 residues long.

J is TRBJ1-1 and V is TRBV12-3 or TRBV12-4, with a weak D call TRBD1 (6 bases). The CDR3 spans 11 residues. Trimming pared 8 bases from V and 4 bases from J, leaving 8 bases between. CDR3 sequence (DNA): TGTGCCAGCCTCAGGGGCACTGAAGCTTTCTTT. It encodes CASLRGTEAFF.

V usage is TRBV7-9 and J usage is TRBJ1-1; D unclear. This CDR3 spans 13 amino acids. CDR1 SEHNR and CDR2 FQNEAQ come from the germline V gene (reference sequence). The V and J ends lost 6 bases and 6 bases respectively, with 14 bases between them. Here the CDR3 DNA reads TGTGCCAGCAGGTGGGCCCTGGGCGCTGAAGCTTTCTTT. It is translated as CASRWALGAEAFF.

This clone was observed a few times. The V and J genes are TRBV6-5 and TRBJ1-2; perhaps TRBD1 as D (6 bases). Trimming removed 0 bases at V and 7 bases at J, with 15 bases between. Germline-derived CDR1 and CDR2 are MNHEY and SVGAGI. The CDR3 length is 15 residues. The CDR3 spells CASSYSPSGGAGYTF. CDR3 sequence (DNA): TGTGCCAGCAGTTACTCCCCATCCGGGGGGGCTGGCTACACCTTC.

The J gene is TRBJ1-1, the V gene TRBV10-3; possible D gene TRBD1, 5 bases. V lost 4 bases and J 3 bases, leaving 9 bases between the germline ends. Germline CDR1 and CDR2: ENHRY and SYGVKD. CDR3 length: 13 amino acids. Written as DNA, the CDR3 is TGTGCCATCAGTGGCAGGGTAGACACTGAAGCTTTCTTT. Its protein is CAISGRVDTEAFF.

The rearrangement uses TRBV7-9 and TRBJ1-1; D uncertain. Trimming shortened V by 2 bases and J by 0 bases, and 10 bases separated the two germline ends. The germline V gene has CDR1 SEHNR and CDR2 FQNEAQ (reference sequence). The CDR3 loop spans 15 amino acids. The CDR3 sequence is CASSLNRGVNTEAFF. The CDR3 DNA sequence: TGTGCCAGCAGCTTAAACCGCGGTGTGAACACTGAAGCTTTCTTT.

The V and J genes are TRBV3-1 (or the pseudogene TRBV3-2) and TRBJ1-2, with TRBD1 matching over 7 bases. CDR1 LGHDT and CDR2 YNNKEL come from the germline V gene (reference sequence). CDR3 length: 17 residues. The V and J ends lost 0 bases and 7 bases, in that order; junction bases with no gene match: 14. CDR3 protein: CASSQEPLYRGSGGYTF. CDR3 bases: TGTGCCAGCAGCCAAGAGCCCCTTTACAGGGGTTCGGGTGGCTACACCTTC.

The chain is built from TRBV19 and TRBJ2-7; TRBD1 might be the D (6 bases). Trimming shortened V by 6 bases and J by 4 bases, and 16 bases separated the two germline ends. Germline V CDR1 and CDR2: LNHDA, SQIVND (reference sequence). The CDR3 length is 14 residues. The CDR3 spells CASRLRHREYEQYF. CDR3 nucleotides: TGTGCCAGTAGACTACGTCACAGGGAGTACGAGCAGTACTTC.

The V call is TRBV25-1, the J call TRBJ2-3, with a weak D call TRBD2 (6 bases). This CDR3 is 13 amino acids long. V lost 10 bases, J lost 3 bases, and 14 bases lay in between. From germline, CDR1 is MGHDK and CDR2 SYGVNS. CDR3 sequence reads: CAISTSMTDTQYF. For the CDR3, the DNA is TGTGCCATATCGACTAGTATGACAGATACGCAGTATTTT. Based on the CDR3 plus reference TRBV25-1 and TRBJ2-3, the full variable domain is EADIYQTPRYLVIGTGKKITLECSQTMGHDKMYWYQQDPGMELHLIHYSYGVNSTEKGDLSSESTVSRIRTEHFPLTLESARPSHTSQYLCAISTSMTDTQYFGPGTRLTVL.

This clone appeared a single time. The J gene is TRBJ1-5, the V gene TRBV28; a weak D match, TRBD1 (5 bases). The germline gives CDR1 MDHEN, CDR2 SYDVKM. The CDR3 is 12 residues long. The CDR3 DNA follows: TGTGCGGAGGGGCCTAGCAATCAGCCCCAGCATTTT. Amino acids: CAEGPSNQPQHF.

The chain's CDR3 is CASSGPDIYNEKLFF. CDR3 in DNA: TGCGCCAGCAGCGGGCCGGACATCTATAATGAAAAACTGTTTTTT. The chain carries TRBV5-1 and TRBJ1-4; tentative D call: TRBD1 (5 bases). The CDR3 is 15 residues long. CDR1 SGHRS and CDR2 YFSETQ come from the germline V gene. The V and J ends lost 4 bases and 4 bases respectively, with 14 bases between them. The full variable domain, in which reference TRBV5-1 and TRBJ1-4 provide the parts outside the CDR3, is KAGVTQTPRYLIKTRGQQVTLSCSPISGHRSVSWYQQTPGQGLQFLFEYFSETQRNKGNFPGRFSGRQFSNSRSEMNVSTLELGDSALYLCASSGPDIYNEKLFFGSGTQLSVL.

V is TRBV28 and J is TRBJ1-2; 7 nucleotides agree with TRBD1. Germline V CDR1 and CDR2: MDHEN, SYDVKM. V gave up 2 bases and J gave up 5 bases; unmatched junction bases: 8. This CDR3 contains 15 residues. The CDR3 DNA reads TGTGCCAGCAGTTTAAGGGACAGACCCCTTTATGGCTACACCTTC. This sequence encodes CASSLRDRPLYGYTF.

The chain carries TRBV6-2 or TRBV6-3 and TRBJ2-7; TRBD1 is a possible D gene (5 bases). Germline V gene sequence: CDR1 MNHEY, CDR2 SVGEGT. The CDR3 length is 17 residues. Trimming took 3 bases from V and 3 from J, leaving 21 bases between them. CDR3 amino acids: CASSYRSLGNRGYEQYF. In DNA, the CDR3 is TGTGCCAGCAGTTATCGCTCCCTAGGAAATAGGGGCTACGAGCAGTACTTC.

The gene calls are TRBV3-1 (or the pseudogene TRBV3-2) and TRBJ2-6; 8 positions agree with TRBD1. Germline V gene sequence: CDR1 LGHDT, CDR2 YNNKEL (reference sequence). This CDR3 has 18 residues. Trimming removed 4 bases from V and 2 bases from J; junction bases left unmatched: 10. Here the CDR3 reads CASSPRRDRGPGANVLTF. In DNA form, the CDR3 reads TGTGCCAGCAGCCCCCGTAGAGACAGGGGCCCTGGGGCCAACGTCCTGACTTTC.

The rearrangement uses TRBV3-1 (or the pseudogene TRBV3-2) and TRBJ2-1; maybe TRBD1 (6 bases). V was trimmed by 4 bases and J by 6 bases, leaving 13 bases between them. The germline gives CDR1 LGHDT, CDR2 YNNKEL (reference sequence). This CDR3 has 14 amino acids. Here the CDR3 reads CASSPWGQGNEQFF. CDR3 sequence (DNA): TGTGCCAGCAGCCCGTGGGGGCAGGGCAATGAGCAGTTCTTC.